This paragraph reports one T cell receptor beta chain. The sample originates from a study of blood T cell repertoires in COVID-19. The overall study: The samples span acute and convalescent COVID-19 from the United States, Italy and Spain. T cells, B-cell-depleted T cells, or PBMCs supplied cDNA or gDNA.

Under the authors' procedure: Quantification of nucleated cells was approximated via reference gene primer amplification. Measured with immunoSEQ multiplex PCR; TCRdb has only the in-frame clones, and not every one. That table supplies the V and J calls and clone size; D and trimming were determined from the DNA. Of tens of thousands of clones listed, roughly 86% are singletons. The CDR3 covers 13 residues. The V gene end was trimmed by 10 bases and the J gene end by 7 bases; junction bases not matched to a gene: 12. Germline CDR1 and CDR2: MNHEY and SMNVEV (reference sequence). The chain couples TRBV27 to TRBJ2-5; 7 bases align to TRBD2. Specimen: peripheral blood. This TCR was recovered from a man in his sixties with acute or convalescent COVID-19. The CDR3 DNA is TGTGCCACCGGGGGGAGAGGGCGCGGGACCCAGTACTTC. Translating it yields CATGGRGRGTQYF.